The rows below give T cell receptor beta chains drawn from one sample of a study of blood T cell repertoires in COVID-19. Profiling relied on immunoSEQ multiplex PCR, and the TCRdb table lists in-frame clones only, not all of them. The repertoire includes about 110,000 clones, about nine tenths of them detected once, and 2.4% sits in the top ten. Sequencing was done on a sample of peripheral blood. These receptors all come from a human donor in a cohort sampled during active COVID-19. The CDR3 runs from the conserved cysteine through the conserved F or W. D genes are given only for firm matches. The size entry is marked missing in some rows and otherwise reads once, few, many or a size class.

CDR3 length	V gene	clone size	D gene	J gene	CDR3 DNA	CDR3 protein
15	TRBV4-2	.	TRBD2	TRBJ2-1	TGTGCCAGCAGCCAAGACCTAGCGGGTAACAATGAGCAGTTCTTC	CASSQDLAGNNEQFF
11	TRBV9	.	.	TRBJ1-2	TGTGCCAGCAGCTCAAACTATGGCTACACCTTC	CASSSNYGYTF
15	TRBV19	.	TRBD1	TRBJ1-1	TGTGCCAGTAGTTACCCCCCGACAGGGGACACTGAAGCTTTCTTT	CASSYPPTGDTEAFF
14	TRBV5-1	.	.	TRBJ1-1	TGCGCCAGCAGCCCCTCGGGGGGCACCACTGAAGCTTTCTTT	CASSPSGGTTEAFF
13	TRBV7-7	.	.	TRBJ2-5	TGTGCTAGCAGCTTAGGAGGGAAAGAGACCCAGTACTTC	CASSLGGKETQYF
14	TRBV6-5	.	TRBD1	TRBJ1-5	TGTGCCAGCGGAAGACAGGGCGTTAATCAGCCCCAGCATTTT	CASGRQGVNQPQHF
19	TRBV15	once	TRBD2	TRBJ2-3	TGTGCCACCAGCAGACCCGGGACTAGCGGGAATCCTAGCACAGATACGCAGTATTTT	CATSRPGTSGNPSTDTQYF
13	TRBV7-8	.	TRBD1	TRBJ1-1	TGTGCCAGCAGCGAAGGACAGGCCACTGAAGCTTTCTTT	CASSEGQATEAFF
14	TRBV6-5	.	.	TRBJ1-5	TGTGCCAGCAGTTGGAGCAGGGGCAATCAGCCCCAGCATTTT	CASSWSRGNQPQHF
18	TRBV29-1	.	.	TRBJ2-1	TGCAGCACAGACCACCCTCTTGGAAGGTTCGACTCCTACAATGAGCAGTTCTTC	CSTDHPLGRFDSYNEQFF
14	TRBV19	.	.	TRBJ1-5	TGTGCCAGTCACGCAGGACAGTTTTATCAGCCCCAGCATTTT	CASHAGQFYQPQHF
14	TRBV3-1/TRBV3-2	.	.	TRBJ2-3	TGTGCCAGCAGCCATCGGACAGCTTCAGATACGCAGTATTTT	CASSHRTASDTQYF
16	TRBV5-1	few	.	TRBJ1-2	TGCGCCAGCAGCTTGGAGGGTTCAGGGTCGGTGTCTGGCTACACCTTC	CASSLEGSGSVSGYTF
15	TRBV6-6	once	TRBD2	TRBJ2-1	TGTGCCAGCAGACGACTAGCGGAAGACTACAATGAGCAGTTCTTC	CASRRLAEDYNEQFF
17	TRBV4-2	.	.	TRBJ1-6	TGTGCCAGCAGCCAAGATGGACAGAGCTCCTATAATTCACCCCTCCACTTT	CASSQDGQSSYNSPLHF
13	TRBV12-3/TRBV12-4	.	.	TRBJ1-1	TGTGCCAGCAGTTGGAACAGTAGGACTGAAGCTTTCTTT	CASSWNSRTEAFF
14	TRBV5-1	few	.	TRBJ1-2	TGCGCCAGCAGTCCTACTACAGGAGACTATGGCTACACCTTC	CASSPTTGDYGYTF
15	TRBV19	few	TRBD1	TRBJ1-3	TGTGCCAGTAGTAAAGGACAGGGGCCTGGAAACACCATATATTTT	CASSKGQGPGNTIYF
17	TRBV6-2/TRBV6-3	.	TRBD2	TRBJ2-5	TGTGCCAGCAGTCGCGAGGGACTAGCGGGGGAGGCGGAGACCCAGTACTTC	CASSREGLAGEAETQYF
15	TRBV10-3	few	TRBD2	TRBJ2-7	TGTGCCATCAGTGAGTCGGCTAGCGGGAGAGGCGAGCAGTACTTC	CAISESASGRGEQYF
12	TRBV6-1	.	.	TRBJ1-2	TGTGCCAGCAGTGAACGGGATCGTGGCTACACCTTC	CASSERDRGYTF
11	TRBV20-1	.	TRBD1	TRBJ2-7	TGCAGTGGGTCAGGGGGCTACGAGCAGTACTTC	CSGSGGYEQYF
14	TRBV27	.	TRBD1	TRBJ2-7	TGTGCCAGCAGTTTGACTGACAGGGCCTACGAGCAGTACTTC	CASSLTDRAYEQYF
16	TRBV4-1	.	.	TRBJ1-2	TGCGCCAGCAGCCAAGCTCGGGGGGGCGCTAACTATGGCTACACCTTC	CASSQARGGANYGYTF
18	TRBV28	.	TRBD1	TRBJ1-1	TGTGCCAGCAGCATACTCTCATTCCAGGGGGGCAGCAACACTGAAGCTTTCTTT	CASSILSFQGGSNTEAFF
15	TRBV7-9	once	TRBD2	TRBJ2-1	TGTGCCAGCAGGCGCCCTAGCGGGGGTTACAATGAGCAGTTCTTC	CASRRPSGGYNEQFF
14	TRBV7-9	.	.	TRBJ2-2	TGTGCCAGCAGCTTAGCTGCGGGTTCCGGGGAGCTGTTTTTT	CASSLAAGSGELFF
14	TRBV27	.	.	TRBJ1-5	TGTGCCAGCAGTTTAAAGGGGAGCAATCAGCCCCAGCATTTT	CASSLKGSNQPQHF
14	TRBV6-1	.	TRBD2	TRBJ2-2	TGTGCCAGCAGTGTAGCGGGGGCGGGCGGGGAGCTGTTTTTT	CASSVAGAGGELFF
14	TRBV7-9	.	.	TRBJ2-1	TGTGCCAGCAGCTTATGGAAGACTGACGATGAGCAGTTCTTC	CASSLWKTDDEQFF
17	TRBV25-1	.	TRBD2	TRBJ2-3	TGTGCCAGCAGTGAGAATAGGGAGGGGCGGGGCACAGATACGCAGTATTTT	CASSENREGRGTDTQYF